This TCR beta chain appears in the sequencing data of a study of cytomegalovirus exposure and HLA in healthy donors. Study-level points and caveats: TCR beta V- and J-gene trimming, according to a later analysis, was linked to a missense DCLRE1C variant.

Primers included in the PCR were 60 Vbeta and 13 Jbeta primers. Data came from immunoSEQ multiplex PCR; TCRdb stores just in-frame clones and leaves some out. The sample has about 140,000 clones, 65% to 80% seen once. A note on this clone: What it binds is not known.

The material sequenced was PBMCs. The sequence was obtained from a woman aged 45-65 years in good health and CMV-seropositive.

CDR3 in amino acids: CASSIDPTGNSGQPQHF. The CDR3 region has the DNA TGTGCCAGTAGTATAGATCCGACGGGGAATAGCGGTCAGCCCCAGCATTTT. The V call is TRBV19, the J call TRBJ1-5; the D is unclear. The CDR3 extends over 17 amino acids. In germline, CDR1 is LNHDA, CDR2 SQIVND (reference sequence). Trimming took 0 bases from V and 6 from J, leaving 18 bases between them.